This TCR beta chain originates from a study of spatial heterogeneity in lung cancer. General study points: Counts of ubiquitous and regional expanded TCRs tracked ubiquitous and regional nonsynonymous mutations, respectively. Mutation tallies in tumors tracked expanded intratumoral alpha and beta TCR counts.

The CDR3 contains 13 residues. V shed 6 bases and J shed 1 base, with 13 bases lying between them. Germline V lookup: CDR1 DFQATT, CDR2 SNEGSKA (reference sequence). Relative to its sample, this clonotype is medium-sized (0.01 to 0.1%). Its target is not known. The time point was: sample taken at primary tumor resection. MiXCR was run by TCRdb on the 5' RACE reads, yielding one entry per CDR3 protein. This table has under 5,500 distinct CDR3 sequences, roughly 12% appearing once. V usage is TRBV20-1 and J usage is TRBJ2-7; D might be TRBD1 (6 bases). The source material was lung tumor tissue, sampled at surgery. The TCR was taken from a male donor with early-stage non-small cell lung cancer. As DNA, the CDR3 is TGCAGTGCCTCTCCGGGACAATCCTACGAGCAGTACGTC. Translating it yields CSASPGQSYEQYV.